This TCR beta chain was sequenced for a study of shared clonotypes between healthy human individuals. Study overall: In total, the donors were a couple of women and three men aged 18 to 49.

V gave up 1 base and J gave up 2 bases, with 9 bases separating them. The CDR3 is 15 amino acids. Germline values: CDR1 SGHVS, CDR2 FNYEAQ. Original processing notes: From ImmunoSEQ came sequences covering only the junction and carrying no quality scores, so filtering differed. Only in-frame clones appear in the TCRdb table, and some are missing; sequencing was by immunoSEQ multiplex PCR. That table gives V, J and clone size, and the DNA gave D and trimming. The sample has approximately 500,000 clones, roughly 78% seen once. Samples left unsorted employed roughly 90 million PBMCs for genomic DNA. This rearrangement joins TRBV7-6 to TRBJ2-1; D remains ambiguous. Input material: PBMCs. This sequence was found in a woman aged 40 to 49 in good health. Some clones in this sample may be carry-over from other donors' samples. CDR3 in DNA: TGTGCCAGCAGCTTAGGGCCCCAGCCCTACAATGAGCAGTTCTTC. It is translated as CASSLGPQPYNEQFF. The full variable domain, with the rest looked up from reference TRBV7-6 and TRBJ2-1, is GAGVSQSPRYKVTKRGQDVALRCDPISGHVSLYWYRQALGQGPEFLTYFNYEAQQDKSGLPNDRFSAERPEGSISTLTIQRTEQRDSAMYRCASSLGPQPYNEQFFGPGTRLTVL.